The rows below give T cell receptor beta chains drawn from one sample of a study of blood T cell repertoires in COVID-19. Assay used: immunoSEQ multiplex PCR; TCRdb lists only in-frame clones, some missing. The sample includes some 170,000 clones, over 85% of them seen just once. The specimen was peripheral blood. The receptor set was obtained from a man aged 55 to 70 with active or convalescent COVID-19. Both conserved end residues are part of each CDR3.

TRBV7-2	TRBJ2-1	CASSSGQGIGNEQFF
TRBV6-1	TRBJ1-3	CASSDTGGAAGNTIYF
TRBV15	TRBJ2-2	CATSREGRSSGGAITGELFF
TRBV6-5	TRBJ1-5	CASSYSAGSNQPQHF
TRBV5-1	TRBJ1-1	CASSLDPGSEAFF
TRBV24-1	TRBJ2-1	CATSDTLAGGHNEQFF
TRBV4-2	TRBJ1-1	CASRRTGVGVGDTEAFF
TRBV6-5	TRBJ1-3	CASSYLTGQTGNTIYF
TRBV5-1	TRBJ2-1	CASSGGTGFYEQFF
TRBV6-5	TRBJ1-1	CASSYSRGTAGTEAFF
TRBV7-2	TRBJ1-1	CASSSRTSNTEAFF
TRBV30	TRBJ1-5	CAWSVQTGTEPQHF
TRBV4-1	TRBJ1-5	CASSQQGQPQHF
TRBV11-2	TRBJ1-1	CASSLTPGGITEAFF
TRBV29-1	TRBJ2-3	CSVKSGGTDTQYF
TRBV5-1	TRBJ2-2	CASSLPEGNTGELFF
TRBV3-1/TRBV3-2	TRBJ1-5	CASSHRGVHQPQHF
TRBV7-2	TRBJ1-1	CASSFYRGRTEAFF
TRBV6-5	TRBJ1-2	CASSYGSGREGYTF
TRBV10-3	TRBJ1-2	CAISGATGTVNYGYTF
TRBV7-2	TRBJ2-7	CASSRNRGREQYF
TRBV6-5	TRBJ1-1	CASSYSTLTGNTEAFF
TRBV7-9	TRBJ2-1	CASSQESGGKNEQFF
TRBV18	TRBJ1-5	CASSPSGQAGYQPQHF
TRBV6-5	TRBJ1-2	CASSYSQGVGPGYTF
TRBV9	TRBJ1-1	CASSVSYGTEAFF
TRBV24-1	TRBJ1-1	CATSETRTGRTFF
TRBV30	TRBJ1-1	CAWSAVMNTEAFF
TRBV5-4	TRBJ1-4	CASSFPGVGNEKLFF
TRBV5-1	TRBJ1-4	CASSLGTDYATNEKLFF
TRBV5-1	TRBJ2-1	CASSLGTLAGHEQFF
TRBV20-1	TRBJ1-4	CSARDRKLFF
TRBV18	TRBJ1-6	CASSPGEGSPLHF
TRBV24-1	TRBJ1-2	CATSDLDRAYGYTF
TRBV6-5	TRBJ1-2	CASTLEQGATYGYTF
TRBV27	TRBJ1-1	CASSLWGQPPSEAFF
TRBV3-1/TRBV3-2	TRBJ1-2	CASSHDRTGANYGYTF
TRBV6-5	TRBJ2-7	CASRIDRVKQGEQYF
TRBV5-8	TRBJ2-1	CASSSGRGPYNEQFF
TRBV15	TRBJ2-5	CATSSRLAGVERGLGETQYF